This is a list of T cell receptor beta chains from one sample in a study of CD4 T cells in relation to SARS-CoV-2 and coronaviruses. Using immunoSEQ multiplex PCR, the repertoire was profiled, and TCRdb retains in-frame clones only, with some absent. The table includes 38,000 or so clones, 77% detected once. Their cognate antigens are unknown. The sample taken for sequencing was memory CD4+ T cells from PBMCs, cultured in vitro. These receptors were collected from an adult with COVID-19. CDR3s include the opening cysteine and the closing phenylalanine or tryptophan. D genes are given only for firm matches. Part of the rows lack a size; the others show once, few, many or a class for expanded clones.

j_gene,d_gene,abundance,v_gene,CDR3aa,CDR3nt
TRBJ2-5,-,-,TRBV19,CASSIDRGHQETQYF,TGTGCCAGTAGTATAGACCGGGGACACCAAGAGACCCAGTACTTC
TRBJ1-3,-,-,TRBV28,CASISGNTIYF,TGTGCATCAATCTCTGGAAACACCATATATTTT
TRBJ2-4,TRBD2,-,TRBV24-1,CATRPTSGYSTSSKNIQYF,TGTGCCACCAGACCGACTAGCGGGTATTCGACCTCCTCCAAAAACATTCAGTACTTC
TRBJ2-7,-,-,TRBV3-1/TRBV3-2,CASSQGANYEQYF,TGTGCCAGCAGCCAGGGGGCAAACTACGAGCAGTACTTC
TRBJ2-3,TRBD2,few,TRBV2,CASSLGLARTDTQYF,TGTGCCAGCAGTTTGGGACTAGCTCGCACAGATACGCAGTATTTT
TRBJ2-1,-,-,TRBV21-1,CASSKNGGSYNEQFF,TGTGCCAGCAGCAAAAACGGGGGCTCCTACAATGAGCAGTTCTTC
TRBJ2-2,-,-,TRBV19,CASSISTGELFF,TGTGCCAGTAGTATATCGACCGGGGAGCTGTTTTTT
TRBJ1-2,TRBD1,-,TRBV28,CASSSTGGAPLHGYTF,TGTGCCAGCAGTTCGACAGGGGGAGCGCCCCTTCATGGCTACACCTTC
TRBJ1-1,-,few,TRBV18,CASSEGQQGNTEAFF,TGTGCCAGCTCCGAAGGACAGCAGGGGAACACTGAAGCTTTCTTT
TRBJ1-1,-,few,TRBV28,CASSRTQSTEAFF,TGTGCCAGCAGCCGCACCCAGAGCACTGAAGCTTTCTTT
TRBJ2-5,-,-,TRBV5-1,CASSSRALPQETQYF,TGCGCCAGCAGCTCTAGGGCCTTACCCCAAGAGACCCAGTACTTC
TRBJ1-5,-,-,TRBV28,CASSLLAGARNQPQHF,TGTGCCAGCAGTTTATTAGCCGGAGCCCGCAATCAGCCCCAGCATTTT
TRBJ1-1,-,-,TRBV29-1,CSVVKETNTEAFF,TGCAGCGTTGTAAAGGAAACGAACACTGAAGCTTTCTTT
TRBJ2-3,TRBD2,-,TRBV24-1,CATSGGLGLGGGDTQYF,TGTGCCACCAGTGGGGGATTGGGACTAGGGGGTGGAGATACGCAGTATTTT
TRBJ2-3,TRBD2,-,TRBV29-1,CSVAFSLASGLSTDTQYF,TGCAGCGTTGCCTTCTCTCTCGCTAGCGGTCTTAGCACAGATACGCAGTATTTT
TRBJ2-1,-,once,TRBV5-5,CASSFRSGEQFF,TGTGCCAGCAGCTTTCGGAGCGGGGAGCAGTTCTTC
TRBJ2-7,TRBD1,once,TRBV19,CASSISGTGFGQYF,TGTGCCAGTAGTATATCCGGGACAGGGTTTGGGCAGTACTTC
TRBJ2-5,-,-,TRBV2,CASSERWGRGRQETQYF,TGTGCCAGCAGTGAACGGTGGGGTCGGGGGCGGCAAGAGACCCAGTACTTC
TRBJ2-2,TRBD2,once,TRBV19,CASSEGLADQGELFF,TGTGCCAGTAGTGAGGGACTAGCGGATCAGGGGGAGCTGTTTTTT
TRBJ2-2,TRBD1,-,TRBV6-6,CASSGQGRTGELFF,TGTGCCAGCTCTGGACAGGGGCGAACCGGGGAGCTGTTTTTT
TRBJ2-1,-,-,TRBV7-6,CASSLPQVGPEQFF,TGTGCCAGCAGCTTACCGCAGGTGGGACCTGAGCAGTTCTTC
TRBJ2-1,TRBD2,-,TRBV19,CASSARLAAYNEQFF,TGTGCCAGTAGTGCCAGACTAGCGGCCTACAATGAGCAGTTCTTC
TRBJ2-1,TRBD2,once,TRBV7-2,CASSVSGTSGLRAQFF,TGTGCCAGCAGCGTCTCCGGGACTAGCGGGCTGAGGGCGCAGTTCTTC
TRBJ1-1,-,-,TRBV6-5,CASSRGVSEAFF,TGTGCCAGCAGCCGGGGCGTATCTGAAGCTTTCTTT
TRBJ2-3,-,-,TRBV5-1,CASSSAATSQSTDTQYF,TGCGCCAGCAGCTCCGCTGCTACTAGCCAAAGCACAGATACGCAGTATTTT
TRBJ2-5,-,-,TRBV11-2,CASSLSAETQYF,TGTGCCAGCAGCTTAAGTGCAGAGACCCAGTACTTC
TRBJ2-3,TRBD2,-,TRBV14,CASSRSGRATDTQYF,TGTGCCAGCAGCCGAAGCGGGAGGGCCACAGATACGCAGTATTTT
TRBJ2-3,TRBD2,-,TRBV9,CASSSGLAGGSSTDTQYF,TGTGCCAGCAGCAGCGGACTAGCGGGAGGATCTAGCACAGATACGCAGTATTTT
TRBJ2-7,-,-,TRBV19,CASSKVGGQSSYEQYF,TGTGCCAGTAGTAAGGTCGGTGGACAGAGCTCCTACGAGCAGTACTTC
TRBJ2-7,-,-,TRBV30,CAWSKGAGYEQYF,TGTGCCTGGAGTAAGGGGGCGGGGTACGAGCAGTACTTC
TRBJ2-1,TRBD1,-,TRBV6-2/TRBV6-3,CASSYSFVSRDRGNNEQFF,TGTGCCAGCAGTTACTCTTTTGTCTCTCGGGACAGGGGGAACAATGAGCAGTTCTTC
TRBJ1-4,-,-,TRBV21-1,CASSNEKLFF,TGTGCCAGCAGCAATGAAAAACTGTTTTTT
TRBJ2-1,TRBD2,-,TRBV6-4,CASSERENNEQFF,TGTGCCAGCAGTGAGCGGGAGAACAATGAGCAGTTCTTC
TRBJ2-7,TRBD1,-,TRBV9,CASSARQGSNEQYF,TGTGCCAGCAGCGCCCGACAGGGGAGCAACGAGCAGTACTTC
TRBJ1-1,TRBD1,-,TRBV3-1/TRBV3-2,CASREGTVTEAFF,TGTGCCAGCAGGGAAGGGACAGTTACTGAAGCTTTCTTT
TRBJ2-3,-,-,TRBV5-1,CASSLARQGGSDTQYF,TGCGCCAGCAGCTTGGCTCGACAGGGAGGGTCAGATACGCAGTATTTT